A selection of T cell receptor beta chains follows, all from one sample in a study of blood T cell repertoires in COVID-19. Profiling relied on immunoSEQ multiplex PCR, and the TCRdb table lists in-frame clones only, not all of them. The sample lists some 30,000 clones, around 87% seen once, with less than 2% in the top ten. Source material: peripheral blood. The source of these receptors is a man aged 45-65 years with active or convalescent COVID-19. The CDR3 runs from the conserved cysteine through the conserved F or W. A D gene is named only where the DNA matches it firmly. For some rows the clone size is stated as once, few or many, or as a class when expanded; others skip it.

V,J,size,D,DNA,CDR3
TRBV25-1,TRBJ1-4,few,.,TGTGCCAGCAGTGAATACGGCAGGGATTCAACTAATGAAAAACTGTTTTTT,CASSEYGRDSTNEKLFF
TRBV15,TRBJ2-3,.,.,TGTGCCACCAGCAGAGTATCCGGACTTTACACAGATACGCAGTATTTT,CATSRVSGLYTDTQYF
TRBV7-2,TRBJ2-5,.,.,TGTGCCAGCAGCCAATGGACAGTTGGAGAAGAGACCCAGTACTTC,CASSQWTVGEETQYF
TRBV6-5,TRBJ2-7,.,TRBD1,TGTGCCAGCAGTTTGACAGGGGACACCTACGAGCAGTACTTC,CASSLTGDTYEQYF
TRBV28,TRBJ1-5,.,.,TGTGCCAGCAGTTCCCCAGTGCGGGGTATGGAAAATCAGCCCCAGCATTTT,CASSSPVRGMENQPQHF
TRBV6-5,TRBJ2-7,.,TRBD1,TGTGCCAGCAAAGGGGGCCCTGATCCCTACGAGCAGTACTTC,CASKGGPDPYEQYF
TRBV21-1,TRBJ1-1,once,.,TGTGCCAGCAGCAAAGAGGTGGTTGGGGCAGGGGATGTGAACACTGAAGCTTTCTTT,CASSKEVVGAGDVNTEAFF
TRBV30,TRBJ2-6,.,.,TGTGCCTGGAGGAGGCACTCTGGGGCCAACGTCCTGACTTTC,CAWRRHSGANVLTF
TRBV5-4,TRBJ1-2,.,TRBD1,TGTGCCAGCAGCTTATCCGGGACAGACTATGGCTACACCTTC,CASSLSGTDYGYTF
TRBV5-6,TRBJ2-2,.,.,TGTGCCAGCAGCGAGATCCCGCGACAGACTGACGGGGAGCTGTTTTTT,CASSEIPRQTDGELFF
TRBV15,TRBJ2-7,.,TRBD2,TGTGCCACCAGCAGGCCGGGACTAGTTTCCTACGAGCAGTACTTC,CATSRPGLVSYEQYF
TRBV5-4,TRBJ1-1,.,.,TGTGCCAGCACCACGGGGGGGGTGAACACTGAAGCTTTCTTT,CASTTGGVNTEAFF
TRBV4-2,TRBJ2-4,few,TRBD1,TGTGCCAGCAGCCCTACCCCGGGACAGCTTACTTTTCAGTACTTC,CASSPTPGQLTFQYF
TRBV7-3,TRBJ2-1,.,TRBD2,TGTGCCAGCAGCTTCATAGCGGGAGGCTCCTACAATGAGCAGTTCTTC,CASSFIAGGSYNEQFF
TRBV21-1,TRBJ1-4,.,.,TGTGCCAGCAGCAAAGAGCGTAGGGGTGGCAGTAATGAAAAACTGTTTTTT,CASSKERRGGSNEKLFF
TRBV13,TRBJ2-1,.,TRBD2,TGTGCCAGCAGCTTGGGGTACGGGGCGGGAGGGCTTAGAGTCAATGAGCAGTTCTTC,CASSLGYGAGGLRVNEQFF
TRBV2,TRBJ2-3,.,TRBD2,TGTGCCAGCAGTAAACTAGCGGGAGGGAACACAGATACGCAGTATTTT,CASSKLAGGNTDTQYF
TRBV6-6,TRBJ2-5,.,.,TGTGCCAGCAGTAAAACAGGGGAGGCAGAGACCCAGTACTTC,CASSKTGEAETQYF
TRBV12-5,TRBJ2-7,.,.,TGTGCTAGTTCCTACTACGAGCAGTACTTC,CASSYYEQYF
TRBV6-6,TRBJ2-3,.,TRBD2,TGTGCCAGCAGCCGACTAGCGGTCGGACCAGATACGCAGTATTTT,CASSRLAVGPDTQYF
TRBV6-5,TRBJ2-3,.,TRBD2,TGTGCCAGCAGTTTCGAGACTAGCGGGGCCACAGATACGCAGTATTTT,CASSFETSGATDTQYF
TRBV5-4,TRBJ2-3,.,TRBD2,TGTGCCAGCAGCCCGGGACTAGCGGGAGGGCCGACAGATACGCAGTATTTT,CASSPGLAGGPTDTQYF
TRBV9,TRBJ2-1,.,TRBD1,TGTGCCAGCAGCGCAGCTCAGACAGGGGTGGGGCAGTTCTTC,CASSAAQTGVGQFF
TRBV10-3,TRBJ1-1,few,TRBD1,TGTGCCATCAGCGGGACAGGGAACACTGAAGCTTTCTTT,CAISGTGNTEAFF
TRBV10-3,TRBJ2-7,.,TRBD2,TGTGCCATCACCCCCGGGACTACCTACGAGCAGTACTTC,CAITPGTTYEQYF
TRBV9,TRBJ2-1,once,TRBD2,TGTGCCAGCAGCTTGGGACTAGCGGGAGAGCAGTTCTTC,CASSLGLAGEQFF
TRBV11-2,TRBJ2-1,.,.,TGTGCCAGCAGCTCCGGAGGGCAGCGGCAAACCTACAATGAGCAGTTCTTC,CASSSGGQRQTYNEQFF
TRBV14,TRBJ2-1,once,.,TGTGCCAGCAGCCGGGGGGGGGCGAGAGAGCAGTTCTTC,CASSRGGAREQFF
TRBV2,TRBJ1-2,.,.,TGTGCCAGCACACGAAGCGGGGCGATCATGGGCTATGGCTACACCTTC,CASTRSGAIMGYGYTF
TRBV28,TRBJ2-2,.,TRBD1,TGTGCCAGCAGTTTAGGCTTGACAGGGGAGGAAAACGGGGAGCTGTTTTTT,CASSLGLTGEENGELFF
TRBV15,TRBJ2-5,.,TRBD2,TGTGCCACCAGCAGAGTCGGAAGCGGGAGGGCCGCCAGCCAAGAGACCCAGTACTTC,CATSRVGSGRAASQETQYF
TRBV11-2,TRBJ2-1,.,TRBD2,TGTGCCAGCAGCCGCGGACTAGCGGCCTACAATGAGCAGTTCTTC,CASSRGLAAYNEQFF
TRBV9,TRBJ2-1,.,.,TGTGCCAGCAGCCCACATCATTCGTATACCTACAATGAGCAGTTCTTC,CASSPHHSYTYNEQFF
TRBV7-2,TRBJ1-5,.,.,TGTGCCAGCAGCTTAATGAGTCAGGGAAATCAGCCCCAGCATTTT,CASSLMSQGNQPQHF
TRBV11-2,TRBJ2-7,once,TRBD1,TGTGCCAGCAGCTTGGGGACAGGGTCTTACGAGCAGTACTTC,CASSLGTGSYEQYF
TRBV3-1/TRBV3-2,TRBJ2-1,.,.,TGTGCCAGCAGCCAAATTGGCAGGATCCATGAGCAGTTCTTC,CASSQIGRIHEQFF
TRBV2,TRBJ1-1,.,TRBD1,TGTGCCAGCAGTAGACAGGGTAACACTGAAGCTTTCTTT,CASSRQGNTEAFF
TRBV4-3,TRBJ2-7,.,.,TGCGCCAGCAGCCTTTTCCAGGGGAGCTCCTACGAGCAGTACTTC,CASSLFQGSSYEQYF
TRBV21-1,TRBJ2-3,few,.,TGTGCCAGCAGCAGGCCCCGTTCACTAGCGGAACCTACAGATACGCAGTATTTT,CASSRPRSLAEPTDTQYF
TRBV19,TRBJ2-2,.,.,TGTGCCAGTAGTATGGCGGCAGACGTTTACACCGGGGAGCTGTTTTTT,CASSMAADVYTGELFF
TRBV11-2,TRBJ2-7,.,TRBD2,TGTGCCAGCAGCTTATCTTTAGCGGGAGGCTACGAGCAGTACTTC,CASSLSLAGGYEQYF
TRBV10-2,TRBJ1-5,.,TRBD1,TGCGCCAGCAGCTACACGCAGGGGGAGGGCAATCAGCCCCAGCATTTT,CASSYTQGEGNQPQHF
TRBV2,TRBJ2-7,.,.,TGTGCCAGCGGGGGGACCACCAACTCCTACGAGCAGTACTTC,CASGGTTNSYEQYF
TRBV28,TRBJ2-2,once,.,TGTGCCAGCAGCCTCAGGGTTGGGGAGCTGTTTTTT,CASSLRVGELFF
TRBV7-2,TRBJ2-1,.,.,TGTGCCAGCAGCTTAGATACGGGTACCTCCTACAATGAGCAGTTCTTC,CASSLDTGTSYNEQFF
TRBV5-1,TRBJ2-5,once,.,TGCGCCAGCAGCTTGGGGCAACTTAGCGGTTTAGGGACCCAGTACTTC,CASSLGQLSGLGTQYF
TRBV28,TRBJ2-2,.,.,TGTGCCAGCAGTTTTAGGACCAGGGACACCGGGGAGCTGTTTTTT,CASSFRTRDTGELFF
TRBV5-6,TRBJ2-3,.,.,TGTGCCAGCAGCTTGGTGGGGGGAGATACGCAGTATTTT,CASSLVGGDTQYF
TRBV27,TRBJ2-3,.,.,TGTGCCAGCAGTTCGTCTAGCACAGATACGCAGTATTTT,CASSSSSTDTQYF
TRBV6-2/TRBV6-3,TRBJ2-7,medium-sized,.,TGTGCCAGCAGTACAGTCGGAGGGGATGAGCAGTACTTC,CASSTVGGDEQYF
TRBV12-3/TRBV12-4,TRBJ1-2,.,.,TGTGCCAGCAGATACGACTGGGACTATGGCTACACCTTC,CASRYDWDYGYTF
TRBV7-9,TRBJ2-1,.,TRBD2,TGTGCCAGCCGTCGGGAGGCTGAGCAGTTCTTC,CASRREAEQFF
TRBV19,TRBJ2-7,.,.,TGTGCCAGTAGTACCGGGATACTCCTTTACGAGCAGTACTTC,CASSTGILLYEQYF